This T cell receptor beta chain was captured in a study of cytomegalovirus exposure and HLA in healthy donors. Study-wide findings and caveats: In a later analysis, V- and J-gene trimming of beta chains associated with a DCLRE1C missense variant, replicated independently. Most TCR sequences were seen very rarely across donors, but some public TCRs occurred in many.

PCR primers comprised 60 Vbeta and 13 Jbeta primers. Assay: immunoSEQ multiplex PCR; the TCRdb copy retains only in-frame clones and omits some. The sample holds roughly 160,000 clones, roughly four fifths seen once. On this clone itself: Its antigen is as yet unknown.

CDR3 size: 13 residues. With 6 bases removed from V and 7 bases from J, the gap between germline ends came to 15 bases. Germline values: CDR1 SGHTA, CDR2 FQGNSA. Sequencing was done on a sample of PBMCs. The rearrangement uses TRBV7-2 and TRBJ1-1, with D possibly matching TRBD1 (5 bases). This TCR was sampled from a man in his fifties in good health and CMV-seropositive. The CDR3 nucleotides read TGTGCCAGCAGTACCCGCAGGGAGGGTGAAGCTTTCTTT. The encoded protein is CASSTRREGEAFF.